The clone carrying this T cell receptor beta chain was found once. The method was immunoSEQ multiplex PCR; TCRdb's version includes in-frame clones alone and lacks a portion of them. In the table there are almost 550,000 clones, more than 75% of which are singletons. The sample is drawn from a study of shared T cell receptors in the human thymus. The CDR3 is made up of 15 amino acids. V lost 4 bases to trimming and J lost 2 bases; unmatched junction nucleotides: 5. Germline V gives CDR1 SGHDT, CDR2 YYEEEE. This same sample was also taken into another study, of human thymus T cells. This second study says: Having corrective surgery for congenital heart defects, healthy Finnish infants were the ones who donated. Thymus specimens were resections from corrective heart surgery. Apparent skewing of V and J gene usage characterized both thymic and blood repertoires. Related research examined unrelated individuals and reported that their thymic repertoires overlapped highly.

The sample was thymocytes. The V and J genes are TRBV5-6 and TRBJ1-3, with 8 positions matching TRBD1. This sequence originates from a boy in the first two years of life with a congenital heart defect. The CDR3 here is CASSADRDPGNTIYF. The CDR3 DNA reads TGTGCCAGCAGCGCGGACAGGGATCCTGGAAACACCATATATTTT.